A selection of T cell receptor beta chains follows, all from one sample in a study of cytomegalovirus exposure and HLA in healthy donors. Sequencing used immunoSEQ multiplex PCR; TCRdb keeps in-frame clones, though not all of them. The sample consists of about 130,000 clones, around three quarters of them appearing once. Sequencing input: PBMCs. These receptors were obtained from a woman aged 40 to 55 in good health and CMV-seropositive. CDR3s include the opening cysteine and the closing phenylalanine or tryptophan. Each record gives: V gene, clone size, D gene, J gene, CDR3 protein, CDR3 DNA. The D gene is left open where the match is weak. A clone size is listed for some rows: how often the clone was seen (once, few, many), or a class if it is expanded.

V gene: TRBV2
clone size: .
D gene: TRBD2
J gene: TRBJ2-3
CDR3 protein: CASSEPGLGTDTQYF
CDR3 DNA: TGTGCCAGCAGTGAGCCCGGACTAGGCACAGATACGCAGTATTTT

V gene: TRBV5-4
clone size: .
D gene: TRBD2
J gene: TRBJ2-5
CDR3 protein: CASSPTSGRAETQYF
CDR3 DNA: TGTGCCAGCAGCCCTACTAGCGGGAGGGCGGAGACCCAGTACTTC

V gene: TRBV2
clone size: .
D gene: .
J gene: TRBJ1-2
CDR3 protein: CASSELTAYGYTF
CDR3 DNA: TGTGCCAGCAGTGAATTGACAGCCTATGGCTACACCTTC

V gene: TRBV7-9
clone size: .
D gene: TRBD2
J gene: TRBJ2-7
CDR3 protein: CASSSGTSLDYEQYF
CDR3 DNA: TGTGCCAGCAGCTCCGGGACTAGCCTAGACTACGAGCAGTACTTC

V gene: TRBV10-3
clone size: few
D gene: .
J gene: TRBJ2-7
CDR3 protein: CAISEFKENDEQYF
CDR3 DNA: TGTGCCATCAGTGAGTTTAAGGAGAACGACGAGCAGTACTTC

V gene: TRBV4-2
clone size: .
D gene: TRBD2
J gene: TRBJ2-5
CDR3 protein: CASSQDLPSGLQETQYF
CDR3 DNA: TGTGCCAGCAGCCAAGATTTGCCTAGCGGACTCCAAGAGACCCAGTACTTC

V gene: TRBV7-9
clone size: .
D gene: .
J gene: TRBJ1-2
CDR3 protein: CASSHGGLANYGYTF
CDR3 DNA: TGTGCCAGCTCGCATGGGGGGTTAGCTAACTATGGCTACACCTTC

V gene: TRBV7-8
clone size: .
D gene: TRBD2
J gene: TRBJ2-7
CDR3 protein: CASSQLAITYEQYF
CDR3 DNA: TGTGCCAGCAGCCAACTAGCGATTACTTACGAGCAGTACTTC

V gene: TRBV29-1
clone size: .
D gene: .
J gene: TRBJ1-1
CDR3 protein: CSVDAELVETNTEAFF
CDR3 DNA: TGCAGCGTTGACGCAGAGTTGGTGGAGACGAACACTGAAGCTTTCTTT

V gene: TRBV7-6
clone size: .
D gene: TRBD2
J gene: TRBJ2-5
CDR3 protein: CASSFGTSGPQETQYF
CDR3 DNA: TGTGCCAGCAGCTTTGGGACTAGCGGACCCCAAGAGACCCAGTACTTC

V gene: TRBV4-1
clone size: .
D gene: .
J gene: TRBJ1-1
CDR3 protein: CASSPRTLNTEAFF
CDR3 DNA: TGCGCCAGCAGCCCTAGGACTCTGAACACTGAAGCTTTCTTT

V gene: TRBV6-5
clone size: .
D gene: TRBD1
J gene: TRBJ2-7
CDR3 protein: CASTFDRAAYEQYF
CDR3 DNA: TGTGCCAGCACTTTTGACAGGGCCGCCTACGAGCAGTACTTC

V gene: TRBV27
clone size: .
D gene: TRBD1
J gene: TRBJ2-7
CDR3 protein: CASRALGQGSNEQYF
CDR3 DNA: TGTGCCAGCAGGGCCCTCGGACAGGGGTCTAACGAGCAGTACTTC

V gene: TRBV30
clone size: .
D gene: TRBD2
J gene: TRBJ2-2
CDR3 protein: CAWSATGRAGELFF
CDR3 DNA: TGTGCCTGGAGTGCAACGGGGAGGGCCGGGGAGCTGTTTTTT

V gene: TRBV5-1
clone size: .
D gene: .
J gene: TRBJ2-1
CDR3 protein: CASSSGQTYNEQFF
CDR3 DNA: TGCGCCAGCAGCTCGGGACAAACTTACAATGAGCAGTTCTTC

V gene: TRBV2
clone size: .
D gene: TRBD2
J gene: TRBJ2-2
CDR3 protein: CASSGTSGRTGELFF
CDR3 DNA: TGTGCCAGCAGTGGGACTAGCGGGAGGACCGGGGAGCTGTTTTTT

V gene: TRBV9
clone size: .
D gene: TRBD2
J gene: TRBJ2-3
CDR3 protein: CASSLTGTSRWGTDTQYF
CDR3 DNA: TGTGCCAGCAGCCTTACCGGGACTAGCCGGTGGGGTACAGATACGCAGTATTTT

V gene: TRBV7-3
clone size: .
D gene: .
J gene: TRBJ1-1
CDR3 protein: CASSLNVRGAEAFF
CDR3 DNA: TGTGCCAGCAGCCTTAATGTACGGGGAGCTGAAGCTTTCTTT

V gene: TRBV30
clone size: .
D gene: .
J gene: TRBJ2-5
CDR3 protein: CAWSVRTAETQYF
CDR3 DNA: TGTGCCTGGAGTGTACGGACTGCGGAGACCCAGTACTTC

V gene: TRBV28
clone size: .
D gene: TRBD2
J gene: TRBJ2-1
CDR3 protein: CASTLAGSYNEQFF
CDR3 DNA: TGTGCCAGCACCCTAGCGGGCAGTTACAATGAGCAGTTCTTC

V gene: TRBV25-1
clone size: .
D gene: .
J gene: TRBJ2-3
CDR3 protein: CASSAQVQGTQYF
CDR3 DNA: TGTGCCAGCAGTGCCCAGGTCCAAGGTACGCAGTATTTT

V gene: TRBV7-9
clone size: .
D gene: .
J gene: TRBJ1-1
CDR3 protein: CATAGGGGLMNTEAFF
CDR3 DNA: TGTGCAACCGCGGGGGGTGGGGGCCTAATGAACACTGAAGCTTTCTTT

V gene: TRBV5-1
clone size: few
D gene: .
J gene: TRBJ2-1
CDR3 protein: CASSLVGQILDNEQFF
CDR3 DNA: TGCGCCAGCAGCTTGGTTGGACAGATTCTCGACAATGAGCAGTTCTTC

V gene: TRBV5-1
clone size: .
D gene: .
J gene: TRBJ1-4
CDR3 protein: CASSLRARNEKLFF
CDR3 DNA: TGCGCCAGCAGCCTAAGAGCAAGAAATGAAAAACTGTTTTTT

V gene: TRBV28
clone size: .
D gene: .
J gene: TRBJ1-1
CDR3 protein: CASSGLHARNTEAFF
CDR3 DNA: TGTGCCAGCAGTGGCTTACACGCACGGAACACTGAAGCTTTCTTT

V gene: TRBV4-2
clone size: .
D gene: .
J gene: TRBJ2-7
CDR3 protein: CASSQGPYEQYF
CDR3 DNA: TGTGCCAGCAGCCAGGGGCCCTACGAGCAGTACTTC

V gene: TRBV4-1
clone size: .
D gene: TRBD2
J gene: TRBJ2-7
CDR3 protein: CASSQDVTGLAGGTYAKQYF
CDR3 DNA: TGCGCCAGCAGCCAAGATGTAACGGGACTAGCGGGAGGGACATACGCGAAGCAGTACTTC

V gene: TRBV5-1
clone size: .
D gene: TRBD1
J gene: TRBJ2-5
CDR3 protein: CASSAGTGNVETQYF
CDR3 DNA: TGCGCCAGCAGCGCGGGGACAGGGAACGTGGAGACCCAGTACTTC

V gene: TRBV15
clone size: .
D gene: .
J gene: TRBJ2-7
CDR3 protein: CATSRESPRGDYEQYF
CDR3 DNA: TGTGCCACCAGCAGGGAATCCCCCAGGGGGGACTACGAGCAGTACTTC

V gene: TRBV6-1
clone size: few
D gene: .
J gene: TRBJ2-1
CDR3 protein: CASKPSGSYNEQFF
CDR3 DNA: TGTGCCAGCAAGCCCTCAGGCTCCTACAATGAGCAGTTCTTC

V gene: TRBV30
clone size: .
D gene: .
J gene: TRBJ2-5
CDR3 protein: CAWSLQQETQYF
CDR3 DNA: TGTGCCTGGAGCCTACAGCAAGAGACCCAGTACTTC

V gene: TRBV6-5
clone size: .
D gene: .
J gene: TRBJ1-1
CDR3 protein: CASSYRGNTEAFF
CDR3 DNA: TGTGCCAGCAGTTACAGGGGAAACACTGAAGCTTTCTTT

V gene: TRBV7-6
clone size: .
D gene: TRBD2
J gene: TRBJ2-1
CDR3 protein: CASSVGTRMDEQFF
CDR3 DNA: TGTGCCAGCAGCGTCGGGACTAGAATGGATGAGCAGTTCTTC

V gene: TRBV2
clone size: .
D gene: .
J gene: TRBJ2-1
CDR3 protein: CASPSGMQGSYNEQFF
CDR3 DNA: TGTGCCAGTCCCTCGGGGATGCAGGGGTCCTACAATGAGCAGTTCTTC

V gene: TRBV5-6
clone size: .
D gene: .
J gene: TRBJ2-5
CDR3 protein: CASSLGGAGQETQYF
CDR3 DNA: TGTGCCAGCTCCTTGGGGGGTGCGGGTCAAGAGACCCAGTACTTC

V gene: TRBV7-2
clone size: .
D gene: .
J gene: TRBJ2-1
CDR3 protein: CASSPRRIGNEQFF
CDR3 DNA: TGTGCCAGCAGCCCGCGGAGAATTGGCAATGAGCAGTTCTTC

V gene: TRBV28
clone size: few
D gene: .
J gene: TRBJ2-5
CDR3 protein: CASSLRGWETQYF
CDR3 DNA: TGTGCCAGCAGTTTAAGGGGTTGGGAGACCCAGTACTTC